Listed below are T cell receptor beta chains from one sample, sequenced in a study of CD8 T cells in Susac syndrome. One entry per CDR3 protein results from TCRdb running MiXCR on the immunoSEQ multiplex PCR reads. The repertoire holds about 300,000 distinct CDR3 sequences, with roughly 85% as singletons. The specimen was CD8+ T cells from PBMCs. The source of these receptors is a human donor with multiple sclerosis. Each CDR3 is given with its conserved first and last residue. Each record gives: CDR3 protein, CDR3 DNA, V gene, D gene, J gene, clone size. A D gene is named only where the DNA matches it firmly. A clone size is listed for some rows: how often the clone was seen (once, few, many), or a class if it is expanded.

cdr3_aa: CASSETILDEQYF; cdr3_nt: TGTGCCAGCAGCGAGACTATTCTTGACGAGCAGTACTTC; v_call: TRBV7-9; d_call: NA; j_call: TRBJ2-7; clone_size: NA
cdr3_aa: CASSVGGSRSSYNEQFF; cdr3_nt: TGTGCCAGCAGCGTAGGGGGTAGCCGAAGCTCCTACAATGAGCAGTTCTTC; v_call: TRBV9; d_call: NA; j_call: TRBJ2-1; clone_size: NA
cdr3_aa: CASNGLRDNQPQHF; cdr3_nt: TGCGCCAGCAACGGGCTCAGGGACAATCAGCCCCAGCATTTT; v_call: TRBV5-1; d_call: NA; j_call: TRBJ1-5; clone_size: NA
cdr3_aa: CSVERPGLAGEPYEQYF; cdr3_nt: TGCAGCGTTGAAAGGCCGGGACTAGCGGGAGAACCCTACGAGCAGTACTTC; v_call: TRBV29-1; d_call: TRBD2; j_call: TRBJ2-7; clone_size: NA
cdr3_aa: CASSLVADPSYEQYF; cdr3_nt: TGTGCCAGCAGCTTGGTAGCGGACCCCTCCTACGAGCAGTACTTC; v_call: TRBV7-9; d_call: NA; j_call: TRBJ2-7; clone_size: NA
cdr3_aa: CASSHPVLPTGELFF; cdr3_nt: TGTGCCAGCAGTCATCCCGTCCTGCCCACCGGGGAGCTGTTTTTT; v_call: TRBV28; d_call: NA; j_call: TRBJ2-2; clone_size: NA
cdr3_aa: CASSLTGTYGYTF; cdr3_nt: TGTGCCAGCAGTCTAACCGGGACCTATGGCTACACCTTC; v_call: TRBV28; d_call: NA; j_call: TRBJ1-2; clone_size: NA
cdr3_aa: CASSQERDWRAHNEQFF; cdr3_nt: TGTGCCAGCAGCCAAGAGAGGGACTGGAGGGCCCACAATGAGCAGTTCTTC; v_call: TRBV3-1; d_call: NA; j_call: TRBJ2-1; clone_size: NA
cdr3_aa: CASSLEGTGYYEQYF; cdr3_nt: TGTGCCAGCAGCTTAGAAGGGACAGGATACTACGAGCAGTACTTC; v_call: TRBV11-2; d_call: TRBD1; j_call: TRBJ2-7; clone_size: NA
cdr3_aa: CASRYDRGNEQFF; cdr3_nt: TGTGCCAGCAGATACGACAGGGGCAATGAGCAGTTCTTC; v_call: TRBV2; d_call: TRBD1; j_call: TRBJ2-1; clone_size: once
cdr3_aa: CASSLSWEGSHEQYF; cdr3_nt: TGTGCCAGCAGCCTCAGTTGGGAGGGATCTCACGAGCAGTACTTC; v_call: TRBV27; d_call: TRBD2; j_call: TRBJ2-7; clone_size: NA
cdr3_aa: CASSLTTVYEQYF; cdr3_nt: TGTGCCAGCTCACTCACCACCGTCTACGAGCAGTACTTC; v_call: TRBV18; d_call: NA; j_call: TRBJ2-7; clone_size: NA
cdr3_aa: CAWSGLAGGRTDTQYF; cdr3_nt: TGTGCCTGGAGTGGGCTAGCGGGAGGGCGAACAGATACGCAGTATTTT; v_call: TRBV30; d_call: TRBD2; j_call: TRBJ2-3; clone_size: NA
cdr3_aa: CAWTRGNDEQFF; cdr3_nt: TGTGCCTGGACCAGGGGCAACGATGAGCAGTTCTTC; v_call: TRBV30; d_call: NA; j_call: TRBJ2-1; clone_size: NA
cdr3_aa: CASSLGVTGGDPKNIQYF; cdr3_nt: TGTGCCAGCAGCTTGGGGGTTACAGGGGGCGACCCCAAAAACATTCAGTACTTC; v_call: TRBV7-8; d_call: TRBD1; j_call: TRBJ2-4; clone_size: NA
cdr3_aa: CASSLLQGLNYGYTF; cdr3_nt: TGTGCCAGCAGTTTACTGCAGGGCCTTAACTATGGCTACACCTTC; v_call: TRBV28; d_call: NA; j_call: TRBJ1-2; clone_size: NA
cdr3_aa: CSARDRYSGAWNEQFF; cdr3_nt: TGCAGTGCTAGAGATAGGTATAGCGGAGCCTGGAATGAGCAGTTCTTC; v_call: TRBV20-1; d_call: NA; j_call: TRBJ2-1; clone_size: NA
cdr3_aa: CASGLDRNTEAFF; cdr3_nt: TGTGCTAGTGGTTTGGACAGGAACACTGAAGCTTTCTTT; v_call: TRBV12-5; d_call: NA; j_call: TRBJ1-1; clone_size: NA